A selection of T cell receptor beta chains follows, all from one sample in a study of T-cell memory formation after mild COVID-19. Each CDR3 protein is one row after TCRdb ran MiXCR on the 5' RACE reads. The data contain roughly 380,000 distinct CDR3 sequences, around 30% of them singletons. The material sequenced was PBMCs or a T cell subset sorted from them (not recorded which). These receptors originate from an adult woman who had mild COVID-19 (a few samples of this study predate the infection). Cell type and time point are not known. Each CDR3 is given with its conserved first and last residue. The order of the fields is clone size, V gene, J gene, D gene, CDR3 protein, CDR3 DNA. A D gene is named only where the DNA matches it firmly. Some rows mark clone size as missing; the rest say once, few, many or name a class of expanded clone.

-,TRBV20-1,TRBJ1-2,TRBD1,CSARDPRAGGGYGYTF,TGCAGTGCTAGAGATCCCCGAGCAGGGGGTGGGTATGGCTACACCTTC
-,TRBV12-3/TRBV12-4,TRBJ2-1,TRBD2,CASNLGLANEQFF,TGTGCCAGCAACTTGGGACTAGCCAATGAGCAGTTCTTC
few,TRBV20-1,TRBJ2-3,TRBD1,CSASGQGVTDTQYF,TGCAGTGCTAGCGGACAGGGGGTCACAGATACGCAGTATTTT
few,TRBV29-1,TRBJ2-5,TRBD2,CSVGVAGDQETQYF,TGCAGCGTTGGGGTAGCGGGAGACCAAGAGACCCAGTACTTC
-,TRBV7-2,TRBJ2-1,-,CASSLMTGSYNEQFF,TGTGCCAGCAGCTTAATGACTGGCTCCTACAATGAGCAGTTCTTC
-,TRBV7-9,TRBJ1-4,-,CASSPPSAGRLFF,TGTGCCAGCAGCCCCCCCTCGGCAGGTCGGCTGTTTTTT
-,TRBV4-1,TRBJ1-1,-,CASSRGQFYTEAFF,TGCGCCAGCAGCCGAGGACAGTTCTACACTGAAGCTTTCTTT
few,TRBV7-8,TRBJ1-1,-,CASSPPFYSVNTEAFF,TGTGCCAGCAGCCCCCCCTTTTACTCAGTGAACACTGAAGCTTTCTTT
few,TRBV24-1,TRBJ2-5,-,CATSDVAGETQYF,TGTGCCACCAGTGATGTGGCCGGAGAGACCCAGTACTTC
few,TRBV23-1,TRBJ1-1,TRBD1,CASRLDRATTEAFF,TGCGCCAGCAGATTGGACAGGGCTACCACTGAAGCTTTCTTT
once,TRBV9,TRBJ2-5,TRBD2,CASSVASGSAETQYF,TGTGCCAGCAGCGTTGCAAGCGGGAGTGCGGAGACCCAGTACTTC
few,TRBV7-9,TRBJ2-1,-,CASSWREPHEQFF,TGTGCCAGCAGCTGGCGTGAGCCCCATGAGCAGTTCTTC